These 2 T cell receptor beta chains share one sample of origin, sequenced in a study of cytomegalovirus exposure and HLA in healthy donors. PCR amplification relied on 60 Vbeta primers (plus 13 Jbeta primers). Libraries were prepared by immunoSEQ multiplex PCR; TCRdb keeps only in-frame clonotypes and omits some of them. The data contain fewer than 200,000 clones, roughly 81% of them singletons. Input material: PBMCs. These receptors were collected from a woman in her late teens or twenties in good health and CMV-seropositive.

In this sample, this clone turned up once. The chain combines TRBV9 with TRBJ2-1, with D possibly being TRBD2 (6 bases). CDR3 size: 16 residues. V was pared by 3 bases and J by 4 bases, with 17 bases between. From germline, CDR1 is SGDLS and CDR2 YYNGEE. The CDR3 coding sequence is TGTGCCAGCAGCGGGACTGACGCGGGGCGGTACAATGAGCAGTTCTTC. Protein sequence: CASSGTDAGRYNEQFF.

The chain joins TRBV27 to TRBJ1-1, with D possibly matching TRBD1 (6 bases). The length of the CDR3 is 14 residues. Germline assignment: CDR1 MNHEY and CDR2 SMNVEV (reference sequence). The V gene lost 4 bases and the J gene lost 3 bases, with 12 bases spanning the gap. This CDR3 reads CASSWSGVDTEAFF. CDR3 nucleotides: TGTGCCAGCAGTTGGTCAGGGGTCGACACTGAAGCTTTCTTT.